These T cell receptor beta chains were read from a single sample in a study of long-term antiretroviral therapy in people with HIV. Assay: immunoSEQ multiplex PCR; the TCRdb copy retains only in-frame clones and omits some. The top ten hold roughly 4.5% of the sample, which has about 21,000 clones, about 86% seen once. Sequences were derived from unsorted PBMCs, sampled 1.3 years after starting antiretroviral therapy. The receptor set was obtained from a man aged 55 to 70 with HIV. CDR3s include the opening cysteine and the closing phenylalanine or tryptophan. A D gene is named only where the DNA matches it firmly. Clone size is not always given. Where it is, it says once, few, many or a class for expanded clones.

d_call: -
j_call: TRBJ1-4
v_call: TRBV5-6
clone_size: -
cdr3_nt: TGTGCCAGCAGCTTGTGGGCAATGCAGGAAAAACTGTTTTTT
cdr3_aa: CASSLWAMQEKLFF

d_call: -
j_call: TRBJ2-4
v_call: TRBV5-1
clone_size: -
cdr3_nt: TGCGCCAGCAGCTCTCGGGGGGCGGAAGGCATTCAGTACTTC
cdr3_aa: CASSSRGAEGIQYF

d_call: -
j_call: TRBJ2-3
v_call: TRBV5-1
clone_size: few
cdr3_nt: TGCGCCAGCAGCTTGGGTTATATTTCCACCCAGTATTTT
cdr3_aa: CASSLGYISTQYF

d_call: TRBD2
j_call: TRBJ2-7
v_call: TRBV7-3
clone_size: -
cdr3_nt: TGTGCCAGCAGCTTGGAAAGCGGGAGTAGCGAGCAGTACTTC
cdr3_aa: CASSLESGSSEQYF

d_call: TRBD2
j_call: TRBJ2-3
v_call: TRBV10-3
clone_size: -
cdr3_nt: TGTGCCATCAGACGGGAGGGCCTTAATACGCAGTATTTT
cdr3_aa: CAIRREGLNTQYF

d_call: -
j_call: TRBJ1-1
v_call: TRBV4-1
clone_size: -
cdr3_nt: TGCGCCAGCAGCCGCCATGTCGGTAGATTGAACACTGAAGCTTTCTTT
cdr3_aa: CASSRHVGRLNTEAFF

d_call: TRBD2
j_call: TRBJ2-1
v_call: TRBV5-1
clone_size: once
cdr3_nt: TGCGCCAGCAGCTTCGCTAGCGGGGGGGACGAGCAGTTCTTC
cdr3_aa: CASSFASGGDEQFF

d_call: TRBD1
j_call: TRBJ2-3
v_call: TRBV5-6
clone_size: -
cdr3_nt: TGTGCCAGCAGCGGGAGGACAGGGCGAACAGATACGCAGTATTTT
cdr3_aa: CASSGRTGRTDTQYF

d_call: -
j_call: TRBJ1-1
v_call: TRBV7-2
clone_size: few
cdr3_nt: TGTGCCAGCAGCCCAGGACCCGGGAACACTGAAGCTTTCTTT
cdr3_aa: CASSPGPGNTEAFF

d_call: -
j_call: TRBJ2-2
v_call: TRBV10-1
clone_size: -
cdr3_nt: TGCGCCAGCAGTGAAAATTTGGGGGACACCGGGGAGCTGTTTTTT
cdr3_aa: CASSENLGDTGELFF

d_call: TRBD1
j_call: TRBJ1-5
v_call: TRBV10-2
clone_size: -
cdr3_nt: TGCGCCAGCAGCCGGGACAGGGATTGGTATAGCAATCAGCCCCAGCATTTT
cdr3_aa: CASSRDRDWYSNQPQHF

d_call: -
j_call: TRBJ2-5
v_call: TRBV5-1
clone_size: -
cdr3_nt: TGCGCCAGCAGCTTGGGGGCCCTTGGAGAGACCCAGTACTTC
cdr3_aa: CASSLGALGETQYF

d_call: TRBD2
j_call: TRBJ2-5
v_call: TRBV5-1
clone_size: once
cdr3_nt: TGCGCCAGCAGCTTGGGACTAGCGGGGTTCCTCCAAGAGACCCAGTACTTC
cdr3_aa: CASSLGLAGFLQETQYF

d_call: -
j_call: TRBJ2-5
v_call: TRBV5-1
clone_size: -
cdr3_nt: TGCGCCAGCAGCTTGGCACAGGGTAACCAAGAGACCCAGTACTTC
cdr3_aa: CASSLAQGNQETQYF

d_call: -
j_call: TRBJ2-3
v_call: TRBV30
clone_size: -
cdr3_nt: TGTGCCTGGAGTGCCTCCGGCCTCTCAAGGGATACGCAGTATTTT
cdr3_aa: CAWSASGLSRDTQYF

d_call: TRBD1
j_call: TRBJ2-2
v_call: TRBV2
clone_size: -
cdr3_nt: TGTGCCAGCTATAGAGGGGACAGTCATTCTACCGGGGAGCTGTTTTTT
cdr3_aa: CASYRGDSHSTGELFF

d_call: -
j_call: TRBJ2-2
v_call: TRBV5-4
clone_size: -
cdr3_nt: TGTGCCAGCAGCCCAGGGGCCTTGAACACCGGGGAGCTGTTTTTT
cdr3_aa: CASSPGALNTGELFF

d_call: -
j_call: TRBJ2-3
v_call: TRBV2
clone_size: -
cdr3_nt: TGTGCCAGCAGTGAAGGGAATACGCAGTATTTT
cdr3_aa: CASSEGNTQYF

d_call: TRBD1
j_call: TRBJ2-3
v_call: TRBV9
clone_size: -
cdr3_nt: TGTGCCAGCAGCGCTCTGCAGGGGGCTTGGACAGATACGCAGTATTTT
cdr3_aa: CASSALQGAWTDTQYF

d_call: TRBD2
j_call: TRBJ2-7
v_call: TRBV30
clone_size: once
cdr3_nt: TGTGCCTGGAACCCGGGACTAGCGTCCCACGAGCAGTACTTC
cdr3_aa: CAWNPGLASHEQYF

d_call: TRBD1
j_call: TRBJ2-5
v_call: TRBV14
clone_size: -
cdr3_nt: TGTGCCAGCAGCCGAAGAGCATTAAGCAGGGGGCGGGAAGAGACCCAGTACTTC
cdr3_aa: CASSRRALSRGREETQYF

d_call: -
j_call: TRBJ2-2
v_call: TRBV7-9
clone_size: -
cdr3_nt: TGTGCCAGCAGCTTAGGACGTCGGTACCCTTCCAACACCGGGGAGCTGTTTTTT
cdr3_aa: CASSLGRRYPSNTGELFF

d_call: -
j_call: TRBJ2-6
v_call: TRBV7-7
clone_size: -
cdr3_nt: TGTGCTAGCAGCCCCTTTGTGGGCTCTGGGGCCAACGTCCTGACTTTC
cdr3_aa: CASSPFVGSGANVLTF